The T cell receptor beta chain described here comes from a study of T-cell memory formation after mild COVID-19. TCRdb independently ran MiXCR on the 5' RACE reads; one entry per CDR3 protein. The table lists hundreds of thousands of distinct CDR3 sequences, roughly 17% of them singletons, with more than 20% in the top ten. Study-wide points: Clones shrinking between day 15 and 85 showed a balanced CD4/CD8 split, and those that grew later tilted toward CD4+.

Comments on this clonotype: The antigen is undetermined.

This CDR3 comprises 15 residues. Per the germline V gene, CDR1 is MDHEN and CDR2 is SYDVKM. The germline V and J ends were trimmed by 2 bases and 7 bases, with 17 bases remaining between them. Specimen: PBMCs or a T cell subset sorted from them (not recorded which). This chain connects TRBV28 to TRBJ1-2; TRBD1 might be the D (6 bases). This clonotype was obtained from a man aged 18 to 29 who had mild COVID-19 (a few samples of this study predate the infection). Cell type and time point are not known. CDR3 sequence (DNA): TGTGCCAGCAGTTTAGCGCAGGGGCGTTTGGTTGGCTACACCTTC. This sequence encodes CASSLAQGRLVGYTF.